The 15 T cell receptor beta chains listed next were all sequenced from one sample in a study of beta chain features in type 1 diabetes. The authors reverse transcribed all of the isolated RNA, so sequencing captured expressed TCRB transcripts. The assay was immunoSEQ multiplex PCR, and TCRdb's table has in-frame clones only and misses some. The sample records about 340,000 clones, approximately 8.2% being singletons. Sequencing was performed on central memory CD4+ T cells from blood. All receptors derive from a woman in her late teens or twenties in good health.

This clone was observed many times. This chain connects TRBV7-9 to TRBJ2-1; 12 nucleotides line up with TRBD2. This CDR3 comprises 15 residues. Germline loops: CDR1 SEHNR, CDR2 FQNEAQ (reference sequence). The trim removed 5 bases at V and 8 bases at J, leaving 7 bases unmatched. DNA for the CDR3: TGTGCCAGCAGCGCTGGACTAGCGGGGAGCGATGAGCAGTTCTTC. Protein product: CASSAGLAGSDEQFF. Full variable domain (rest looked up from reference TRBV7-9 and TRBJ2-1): DTGVSQNPRHKITKRGQNVTFRCDPISEHNRLYWYRQTLGQGPEFLTYFQNEAQLEKSRLLSDRFSAERPKGSFSTLEIQRTEQGDSAMYLCASSAGLAGSDEQFFGPGTRLTVL.

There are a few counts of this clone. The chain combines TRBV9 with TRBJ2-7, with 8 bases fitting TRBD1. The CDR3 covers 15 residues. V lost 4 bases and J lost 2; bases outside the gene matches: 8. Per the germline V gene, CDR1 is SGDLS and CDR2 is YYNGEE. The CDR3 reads CASSLTGQGTYEQYF. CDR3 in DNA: TGTGCCAGCAGCCTAACTGGACAGGGAACCTACGAGCAGTACTTC.

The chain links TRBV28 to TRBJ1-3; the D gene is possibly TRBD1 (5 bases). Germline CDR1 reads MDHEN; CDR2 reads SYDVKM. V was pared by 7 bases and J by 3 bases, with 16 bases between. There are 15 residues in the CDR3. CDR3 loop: CASKRGRASGNTIYF. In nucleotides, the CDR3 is TGTGCCAGCAAGAGGGGTAGGGCGAGTGGAAACACCATATATTTT.

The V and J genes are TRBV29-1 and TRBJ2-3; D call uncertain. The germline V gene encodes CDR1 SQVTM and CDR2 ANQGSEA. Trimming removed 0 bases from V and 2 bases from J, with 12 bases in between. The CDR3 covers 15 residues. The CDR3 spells CSVEDTLLNTDTQYF. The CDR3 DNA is TGCAGCGTTGAAGATACCCTTTTAAACACAGATACGCAGTATTTT.

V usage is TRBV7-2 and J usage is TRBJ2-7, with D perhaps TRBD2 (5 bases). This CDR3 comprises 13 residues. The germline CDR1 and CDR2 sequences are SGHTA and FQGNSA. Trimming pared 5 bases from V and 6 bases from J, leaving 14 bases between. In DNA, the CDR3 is TGTGCCAGCAGCAAACTACGAGGAGGCGAGCAGTACTTC. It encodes CASSKLRGGEQYF. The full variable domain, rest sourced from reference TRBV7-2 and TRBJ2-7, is GAGVSQSPSNKVTEKGKDVELRCDPISGHTALYWYRQSLGQGLEFLIYFQGNSAPDKSGLPSDRFSAERTGGSVSTLTIQRTQQEDSAVYLCASSKLRGGEQYFGPGTRLTVT.

CDR3 DNA sequence: TGTGCCAGCAGCCTCGGAAGGGGTGAAAAACTGTTTTTT. It translates to CASSLGRGEKLFF. The chain has TRBV27 and TRBJ1-4; D may be TRBD1 (5 bases). Germline V gives CDR1 MNHEY, CDR2 SMNVEV (reference sequence). Trimming shortened V by 6 bases and J by 7 bases, and 12 bases separated the two germline ends. CDR3 size: 13 residues.

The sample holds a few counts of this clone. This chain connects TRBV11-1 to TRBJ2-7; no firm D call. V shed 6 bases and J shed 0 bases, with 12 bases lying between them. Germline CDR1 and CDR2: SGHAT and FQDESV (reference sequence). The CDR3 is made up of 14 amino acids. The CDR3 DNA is TGTGCCAGCAGACAACACACGAACTCCTACGAGCAGTACTTC. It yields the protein CASRQHTNSYEQYF.

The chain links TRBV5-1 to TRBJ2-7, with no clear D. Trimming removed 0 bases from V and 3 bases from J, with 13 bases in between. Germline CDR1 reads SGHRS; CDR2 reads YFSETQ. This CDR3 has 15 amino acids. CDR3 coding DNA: TGCGCCAGCAGCTTGGGGGCGCATTCAAGCTACGAGCAGTACTTC. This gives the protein CASSLGAHSSYEQYF.

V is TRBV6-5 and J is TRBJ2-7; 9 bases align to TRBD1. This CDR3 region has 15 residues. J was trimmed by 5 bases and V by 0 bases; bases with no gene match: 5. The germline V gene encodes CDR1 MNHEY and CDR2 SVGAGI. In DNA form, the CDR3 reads TGTGCCAGCAGTTACTCCGGGACAGGGCCTGACGAGCAGTACTTC. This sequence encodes CASSYSGTGPDEQYF.

The DNA of the CDR3 is TGTGCCAGTAGTCAACGGGAAGGATACGAGCAGTACTTC. Residues: CASSQREGYEQYF. The chain joins TRBV19 to TRBJ2-7; TRBD2 is a possible D gene (5 bases). Germline V lookup: CDR1 LNHDA, CDR2 SQIVND (reference sequence). V lost 5 bases and J lost 4, with 12 bases in between. The CDR3 length is 13 residues.

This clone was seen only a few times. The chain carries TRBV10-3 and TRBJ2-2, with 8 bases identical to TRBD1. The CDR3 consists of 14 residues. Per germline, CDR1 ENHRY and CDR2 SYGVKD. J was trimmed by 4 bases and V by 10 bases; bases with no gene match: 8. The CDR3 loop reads CATRTGTRTGELFF. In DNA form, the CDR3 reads TGTGCCACCCGGACAGGGACGCGCACCGGGGAGCTGTTTTTT.

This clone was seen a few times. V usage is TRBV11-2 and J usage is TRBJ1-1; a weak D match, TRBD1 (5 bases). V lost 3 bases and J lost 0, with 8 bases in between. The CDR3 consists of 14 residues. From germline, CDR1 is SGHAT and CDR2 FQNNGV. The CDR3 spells CASSFDRVNTEAFF. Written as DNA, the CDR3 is TGTGCCAGCAGCTTTGACAGAGTGAACACTGAAGCTTTCTTT.

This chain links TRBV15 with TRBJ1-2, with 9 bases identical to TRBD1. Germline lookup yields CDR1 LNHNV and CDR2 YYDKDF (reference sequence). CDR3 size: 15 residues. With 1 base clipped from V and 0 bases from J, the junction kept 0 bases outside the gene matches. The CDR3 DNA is TGTGCCACCAGCAGAGGGACAGGGGCTAACTATGGCTACACCTTC. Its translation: CATSRGTGANYGYTF.

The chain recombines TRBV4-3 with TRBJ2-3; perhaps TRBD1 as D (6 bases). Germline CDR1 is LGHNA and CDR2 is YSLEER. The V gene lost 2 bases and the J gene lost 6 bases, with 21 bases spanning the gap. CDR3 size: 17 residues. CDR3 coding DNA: TGCGCCAGCAGCCAATTCAAACTAAGCGGACAGCTGGATACGCAGTATTTT. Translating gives CASSQFKLSGQLDTQYF.

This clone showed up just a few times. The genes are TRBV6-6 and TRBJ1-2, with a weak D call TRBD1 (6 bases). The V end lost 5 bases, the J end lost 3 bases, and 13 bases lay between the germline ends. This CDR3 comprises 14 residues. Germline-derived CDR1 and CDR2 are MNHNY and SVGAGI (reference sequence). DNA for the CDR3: TGTGCCAGCAGTCCCCGGACAGCACACTATGGCTACACCTTC. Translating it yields CASSPRTAHYGYTF.